This entry lists 16 T cell receptor beta chains sequenced from one sample in a study of CD8 T cells in ankylosing spondylitis. Study results and caveats: A motif in TCR beta, a set of 8 or 9 highly homologous variants, appeared characteristic of ankylosing spondylitis blood.

Antigen specificity for these receptors is unknown. TCRdb re-called the 5' RACE reads with MiXCR, one entry per CDR3 protein. The sample carries some 700,000 distinct CDR3 sequences, 15% to 20% recorded once. The sample comprised blood, either unsorted or a sorted T cell fraction (not recorded which). Every receptor here comes from a male donor with ankylosing spondylitis.

This clonotype was observed a few times. The V and J genes are TRBV7-9 and TRBJ1-1, with 8 bases lining up with TRBD1. The V gene's germline CDR1 is SEHNR and CDR2 FQNEAQ (reference sequence). CDR3 size: 17 residues. After removal of 1 base from V and 6 bases from J, the junction contained 13 bases not matched to a gene. This CDR3 is CASSLDRRPGQDAEAFF. In DNA form, the CDR3 reads TGTGCCAGCAGCTTAGACCGCAGGCCGGGACAGGACGCTGAAGCTTTCTTT.

The rearrangement links TRBV28 to TRBJ2-3; weak D call: TRBD1 (6 bases). V was trimmed by 5 bases and J by 4 bases, leaving 13 bases between them. Germline V lookup: CDR1 MDHEN, CDR2 SYDVKM. There are 14 residues in the CDR3. In nucleotides, the CDR3 is TGTGCCAGCAGTCATAACAGGGTACCAGATACGCAGTATTTT. Translating it yields CASSHNRVPDTQYF.

This clonotype came up a few times. The chain employs TRBV5-1 and TRBJ1-2, with D unresolved. Per the germline V gene, CDR1 is SGHRS and CDR2 is YFSETQ. The CDR3 is made up of 15 amino acids. Deletions cut 4 bases from V and 0 bases from J, with 13 bases between. This CDR3 is CASSEGRYPNYGYTF. CDR3 nucleotides: TGCGCCAGCAGCGAAGGGAGGTATCCTAACTATGGCTACACCTTC.

This clonotype has a count of ten or more. The J gene is TRBJ1-5, the V gene TRBV6-6; D is perhaps TRBD1 (6 bases). Germline V gene lookup returns CDR1 MNHNY and CDR2 SVGAGI (reference sequence). The CDR3 contains 14 residues. The germline V and J ends were trimmed by 10 bases and 7 bases, with 20 bases remaining between them. The CDR3: CATSRDTGSQPQHF. The CDR3, as DNA: TGTGCCACCTCCCGGGACACCGGGAGCCAGCCCCAGCATTTT.

J is TRBJ1-2 and V is TRBV27; D not resolved. V was trimmed by 5 bases and J by 4 bases, leaving 17 bases between them. Germline CDR1 and CDR2: MNHEY and SMNVEV (reference sequence). This CDR3 has 15 amino acids. Here the CDR3 DNA reads TGTGCCAGCAGTCCTGACCGGAGTGTGGCCTATGGCTACACCTTC. Protein: CASSPDRSVAYGYTF.

This clonotype was seen a handful of times. The chain uses TRBV29-1 and TRBJ2-2; the match to TRBD2 covers 8 bases. The germline V gene encodes CDR1 SQVTM and CDR2 ANQGSEA. V shed 3 bases, J shed 7 bases, and the junction held 1 base outside the gene matches. The CDR3 is 12 residues long. The CDR3 spells CSVDLAGGELFF. The DNA of the CDR3 is TGCAGCGTTGATCTAGCGGGCGGGGAGCTGTTTTTT.

This clonotype was found a few times. The chain has TRBV4-2 and TRBJ1-2; 9 bases fit TRBD1. Germline trimming cut 1 base from V and 4 bases from J; bases unmatched to any gene: 13. Germline V lookup: CDR1 LGHNA, CDR2 YNFKEQ. The CDR3 contains 18 residues. The CDR3 region has the DNA TGTGCCAGCAGCCAAGGTCAAAACTCCGTACAGGGGGCCTATGGCTACACCTTC. This encodes CASSQGQNSVQGAYGYTF.

The V gene is TRBV28, the J gene TRBJ1-2; tentatively, D is TRBD1 (5 bases). CDR3 length: 13 amino acids. V shed 2 bases and J shed 6 bases, with 10 bases lying between them. From germline, CDR1 is MDHEN and CDR2 SYDVKM. CDR3: CASSLTTQDGYTF. As DNA, the CDR3 is TGTGCCAGCAGTTTAACGACACAGGATGGCTACACCTTC.

The CDR3 DNA reads TGTGCCAGCAGCATCGTGAGGACAGGGGCTAACTATGGCTACACCTTC. This encodes CASSIVRTGANYGYTF. V and J are TRBV7-9 and TRBJ1-2, with 9 bases fitting TRBD1. CDR3 length equals 16 residues. CDR1 is SEHNR and CDR2 is FQNEAQ in the germline V gene (reference sequence). The J segment lost 0 bases and the V segment lost 5 bases, leaving 7 bases of the junction unmatched.

This clonotype has a handful of counts. The J gene is TRBJ1-6, the V gene TRBV19; weak D call: TRBD1 (6 bases). The CDR3 is made up of 12 amino acids. Trimming shortened V by 11 bases and J by 9 bases, and 14 bases separated the two germline ends. Per the germline V gene, CDR1 is LNHDA and CDR2 is SQIVND (reference sequence). The CDR3: CAAGTQGSPLHF. The CDR3 bases are TGTGCCGCCGGGACACAAGGTTCACCCCTCCACTTT.

In its sample, this clonotype was seen a few times. The rearrangement joins TRBV20-1 to TRBJ2-2; 7 bases match TRBD1. The CDR3 is 15 residues long. Germline CDR1 DFQATT, CDR2 SNEGSKA (reference sequence). Trimming took 3 bases from V and 1 from J; bases not matched to a gene: 5. The CDR3 here is CSASQGGRNTGELFF. CDR3 in DNA: TGCAGTGCTAGTCAAGGGGGCAGGAACACCGGGGAGCTGTTTTTT.

In its sample, this clonotype was seen a few times. The rearrangement joins TRBV29-1 to TRBJ2-1; 9 positions agree with TRBD1. This CDR3 contains 14 residues. J was trimmed by 7 bases and V by 3 bases; bases with no gene match: 7. Germline V CDR1 and CDR2: SQVTM, ANQGSEA. Here the CDR3 DNA reads TGCAGCGTTGATTATGGACAGGGGTGGAATGAGCAGTTCTTC. This translates into CSVDYGQGWNEQFF.

This clonotype has only a few counts. The genes are TRBV24-1 and TRBJ2-5; D gene unclear. The CDR3 runs to 15 residues. CDR1 is KGHDR and CDR2 is SFDVKD in the germline V gene. The V gene lost 3 bases and the J gene lost 3 bases, with 13 bases spanning the gap. For the CDR3, the DNA is TGTGCCACCAGTGATCCCCGCCCCGGCGAAGAGACCCAGTACTTC. This sequence encodes CATSDPRPGEETQYF.

The chain carries TRBV29-1 and TRBJ1-4; 11 nucleotides line up with TRBD1. Germline V gives CDR1 SQVTM, CDR2 ANQGSEA. The junction had 8 bases not matched to a gene; V was cut back by 4 bases and J by 7 bases. The CDR3 runs to 15 residues. The CDR3 bases are TGCAGCGTTGCAAGCTCCGGGACAGGGGGTGAAAAACTGTTTTTT. Translation gives CSVASSGTGGEKLFF.

This chain connects TRBV10-3 to TRBJ2-3; the match to TRBD2 covers 12 bases. Germline assignment: CDR1 ENHRY and CDR2 SYGVKD. The V segment lost 10 bases and the J segment 5 bases; nucleotides outside the gene matches: 7. The CDR3 extends over 14 amino acids. CDR3 in amino acids: CATLAGGPGDTQYF. CDR3 DNA: TGTGCCACCCTAGCGGGAGGGCCCGGAGATACGCAGTATTTT.

This clonotype was seen a few times. The DNA for the CDR3 is TGTGCCAGCAGGTCAACAGGGGCGGGAACCTTGGGCTACACCTTC. It translates to CASRSTGAGTLGYTF. The chain employs TRBV12-3 or TRBV12-4 and TRBJ1-2, with 7 bases that match TRBD1. The CDR3 is made up of 15 amino acids. V was clipped by 6 bases and J by 8 bases; unmatched bases: 15.